This paragraph covers one T cell receptor (beta chain) sequence. The data were taken from a study of cytomegalovirus exposure and HLA in healthy donors. Primers: 60 Vbeta forward and 13 Jbeta reverse. Generated by immunoSEQ multiplex PCR, the TCRdb table keeps only in-frame clones and is missing some. Here the sample spans approximately 130,000 clones, more than 60% being singletons. This TCR was sampled from a young man in good health and CMV-seronegative. Sequenced: PBMCs.

The CDR3 DNA reads TGTGCCAGTTCCTCCGGGACCCGCGGAGGGGACACTGAAGCTTTCTTT. The encoded protein is CASSSGTRGGDTEAFF. The chain uses TRBV30 and TRBJ1-1; a weak D match, TRBD1 (5 bases). The V gene lost 8 bases and the J gene lost 3 bases, with 25 bases spanning the gap. The CDR3 sequence is 16 residues long. Germline lookup yields CDR1 GTSNPN and CDR2 SVGIG (reference sequence).